This TCR beta chain was identified in a study of blood T cells in healthy people across ages (dated by TCRdb to about 2015). General notes on the study: In model experiments, roughly one uniquely barcoded TCR beta cDNA molecule per two T cells was captured by template switching. Two additional independent replicas of 1 million unique cDNA reads from the same blood draw were analyzed for two donors (one aged 18 to 30 and one aged 80 or older). Four age groups were formed from the donors: young (average approximately 17 years), middle-aged (around 37), aged (approximately 60) and long-lived (about 80). Using deep sequencing normalized with unique cDNA molecular identifiers, the study measured how TCR beta repertoire diversity changes with age. What the study reported, not specific to this receptor: A strong correlation was found between observed TCR beta diversity and the percentage of naive T cells measured by flow cytometry. Estimates of total diversity based on one million sequenced T cells were regarded as lower bounds and as underestimates. The long-lived group showed more naive CD4+ T cells, fewer expanded clones and increased TCR diversity than the aged group, suggesting age selection. Because the CMV infection status of the donors was unknown, age-related changes in expanded clonotypes may potentially have been confounded. Since profiling was done on bulk unsorted PBMCs, naive and antigen-experienced compartments could not be conclusively compared. Observed TCR beta diversity per million T cells fell roughly linearly with age, and a significant reduction was already apparent by age roughly 40.

Donors were approximately 42 systemically healthy Caucasian individuals from Russia aged roughly 6 to 100 years. Each donor gave ten milliliters of peripheral blood, collected into EDTA-treated Vacutainer tubes. Ficoll-Paque density-gradient centrifugation was used to isolate PBMCs, with at least 6.5 million obtained per sample. Total RNA was extracted from PBMCs with Trizol reagent, with at least 5.5 micrograms obtained per sample. For every donor, an aliquot of PBMCs went through flow cytometry to measure the percentages of naive CD45RAhigh/CD27high T cells. The method was 5' RACE. Sequencer: Illumina HiSeq 2500. A second about 7 to 12 cycle PCR used a sample-barcoded 5' primer and a J-beta primer mix. A template-switch 5' adaptor carrying 12 random nucleotides introduced a unique molecular identifier onto each TCR beta cDNA molecule. Each sample yielded at least 2.5 million CDR3-containing paired-end reads. The Mint cDNA synthesis kit, primed by a TRBC-specific oligonucleotide, was used to synthesize first-strand cDNA from all RNA. All cDNA was treated with uracil-DNA glycosylase and then went through a first 18-cycle PCR with the universal primers M1SS and BC2_uni_R. In the authors' own workflow: Each sample was normalized by randomly selecting 1 million high-quality reads, each carrying a distinct molecular identifier. Reads with shared molecular identifiers were discarded instead of being binned into consensus sequences. MiTCR, with a Q25 quality threshold and the strictest error-elimination algorithm, was used for CDR3 identification, clonotype clustering and error correction. Lower-bound total TCR beta diversity was estimated with a nonparametric unseen species model using Euler transformation. TCRdb's own reprocessing of the public reads used fastp at Q25 and MiXCR and kept productive beta chains. Each CDR3 protein appears once, grouped with its most common genes and DNA. These V and J calls are TCRdb output, not the study's own analysis. This sample comprises 750,000 to 850,000 distinct CDR3 sequences, roughly 25% of them detected only once. The ten most abundant clones make up approximately 4% of the sample.

In the case of this clonotype: Its binding antigen is unknown. Base qualities are not recorded, but no much larger clone differs from it by a single base.

The CDR3 spans 15 residues, from the cysteine through the phenylalanine. Only CDR3 DNA remains: 45 bases, in frame from the first base. Here V drops 6 bases and J drops 3 bases, and the junction holds 9 bases not matched to any gene. The germline V gene provides CDR1 MDHEN and CDR2 SYDVKM. The same sample was also studied in work on T cells of mothers and their children. As the second study states: The donors were nine systemically healthy Caucasian individuals, made up of three mothers and their six children. cDNA synthesis used all of the extracted RNA, with 1.5 ug of RNA in each 15 ul reaction. Sample barcodes and 2-4 random nucleotides were added via the M1S primer in the second PCR. Each mother yielded over 9.5 million TCR beta CDR3 reads and each child some 3 million reads. TCR recombination output is similarly shaped by thymic selection in related and unrelated pairs, with a minor effect exerted by inherited differences. Normalized repertoire overlap was always found to be slightly, but never significantly, higher in related mother-child pairs than in unrelated mother-child pairs. Persistent microchimeric T cell clones were not detected, at a sensitivity of about 90 clones per million clonotypes. To look for features that set related mother-child pairs apart from unrelated individuals, the researchers ran deep NGS to compare the TCR beta repertoires of mothers and children. On average, the children were approximately 11 +/- 4 years old, while the mothers were about 40 +/- 4 years old. After adapter ligation with NEBNext reagents, the libraries were sequenced on Illumina HiSeq 2000 with 100+100 nt paired-end reads. Mother and child libraries were prepared a month apart and sequenced in separate runs to prevent cross-contamination. For each donor, between 500,000 and 2,000,000 distinct TCR beta clonotypes were identified. Naive TCR beta clonotypes were estimated from low-frequency clonotypes matched to each donor's FACS-determined naive share, without sorting.

Sequenced sample: blood. Recombination connected TRBV28 to TRBJ2-3, and TRBD2 aligns with 7 junction nucleotides. This TCR was recovered from a boy aged 5-17 years in good health. The nucleotides are TGTGCCAGCAGAAAGCGGGGAGGCCCTACAGATACGCAGTATTTT. Translated, this is CASRKRGGPTDTQYF.